Below are 26 T cell receptor beta chains sequenced from a single sample in a study of T cell responses to AZD1222 COVID-19 vaccine. TCRdb keeps only in-frame clones here, not all; method: immunoSEQ multiplex PCR. Here the sample spans more than 70,000 clones, more than 75% being singletons. The material was peripheral blood, obtained on day 0 of AZD1222 vaccination. The receptors come from an adult in good health.

The chain employs TRBV2 and TRBJ2-5, with a tentative D call TRBD1 (6 bases). The germline V gene encodes CDR1 SNHLY and CDR2 FYNNEI. Between the trimmed V and J ends, which lost 8 bases and 5 bases, there was a span of 9 bases. CDR3 length equals 11 residues. CDR3 coding DNA: TGTGCCAGCGGGACATTGGAGACCCAGTACTTC. Translated: CASGTLETQYF.

This clone was counted a single time. V gene TRBV10-3 combines with J gene TRBJ1-2; tentative D call: TRBD1 (5 bases). This CDR3 is 14 amino acids long. CDR1 is ENHRY and CDR2 is SYGVKD in the germline V gene. V lost 4 bases to trimming and J lost 1 base, with 10 bases between them. The CDR3 protein is CAISVRGFNYGYTF. CDR3 DNA sequence: TGTGCCATCAGTGTCCGGGGGTTTAACTATGGCTACACCTTC.

This chain links TRBV10-1 with TRBJ1-2; 7 bases agree with TRBD1. Trimming took 10 bases from V and 4 from J; bases not matched to a gene: 24. CDR3 size: 18 residues. Germline V gene data show CDR1 as WNHNN and CDR2 as SYGVQD (reference sequence). The CDR3: CANGVGARGKGAFYGYTF. The CDR3 nucleotides read TGCGCCAACGGAGTTGGGGCCAGGGGGAAAGGAGCATTCTATGGCTACACCTTC.

This rearrangement joins TRBV13 to TRBJ1-2; D gene uncertain. The CDR3 spans 11 residues. The V end lost 6 bases, the J end lost 7 bases, and 9 bases lay between the germline ends. In germline, CDR1 is PRHDT, CDR2 FYEKMQ (reference sequence). The CDR3 protein is CASRLRVGYTF. DNA of the CDR3: TGTGCCAGCAGGCTGAGGGTTGGCTACACCTTC.

This chain joins TRBV27 and TRBJ1-6; possible D gene TRBD1, 5 bases. Germline V gene lookup returns CDR1 MNHEY and CDR2 SMNVEV (reference sequence). Trimming took 4 bases from V and 10 from J, leaving 17 bases between them. This CDR3 contains 15 residues. The CDR3 DNA reads as TGTGCCAGCAGTTCCTCAGGGTCATCGGAATCACCCCTCCACTTT. This encodes CASSSSGSSESPLHF.

The chain links TRBV6-5 to TRBJ2-7, with 9 bases lining up with TRBD2. Germline V gives CDR1 MNHEY, CDR2 SVGAGI. Losses at the gene ends were 10 bases for V and 5 bases for J; bases not matched to a gene: 6. CDR3 length: 12 amino acids. This CDR3 is CATSSGVDEQYF. CDR3 bases: TGTGCCACCTCTAGCGGGGTTGACGAGCAGTACTTC.

This chain joins TRBV4-3 and TRBJ2-6; weak D call: TRBD1 (5 bases). Germline CDR1 and CDR2: LGHNA and YSLEER. This CDR3 region has 15 residues. Trimming stripped 4 bases from V and 0 bases from J, with 7 bases between. For the CDR3, the DNA is TGCGCCAGCAGCCGCAGGGACTCTGGGGCCAACGTCCTGACTTTC. It encodes CASSRRDSGANVLTF.

V is TRBV2 and J is TRBJ2-3, with 9 bases aligning to TRBD2. Trimming cost V 5 bases and J 1 base; bases outside gene matches: 4. Germline V gene data show CDR1 as SNHLY and CDR2 as FYNNEI. The CDR3 has 15 residues. CDR3 in amino acids: CASSYKRGGTDTQYF. CDR3 bases: TGTGCCAGCAGTTACAAGCGGGGGGGCACAGATACGCAGTATTTT.

V is TRBV7-2 and J is TRBJ1-6; no reliable D call. Trimming took off 2 bases at V and 7 bases at J, with 9 bases between the two ends. This CDR3 has 14 amino acids. The germline CDR1 and CDR2 sequences are SGHTA and FQGNSA. CDR3 nucleotide sequence: TGTGCCAGCAGCTTAATCCTCGGGAATTCACCCCTCCACTTT. This sequence encodes CASSLILGNSPLHF.

A few counts support this clone. The chain has TRBV4-2 and TRBJ1-2; no reliable D call. Trimming shortened V by 0 bases and J by 6 bases, and 11 bases separated the two germline ends. This CDR3 has 14 amino acids. Germline V lookup: CDR1 LGHNA, CDR2 YNFKEQ. CDR3 nucleotide sequence: TGTGCCAGCAGCCAAGAGGGCGGGGTGGATGGCTACACCTTC. Translation: CASSQEGGVDGYTF.

V and J are TRBV2 and TRBJ1-3; D remains unclear. The CDR3 covers 14 residues. Per the germline V gene, CDR1 is SNHLY and CDR2 is FYNNEI. V was trimmed by 3 bases and J by 0 bases, leaving 6 bases between them. CDR3 in DNA: TGTGCCAGCAGTGAGATGATCTCTGGAAACACCATATATTTT. Translating gives CASSEMISGNTIYF.

The chain carries TRBV4-1 and TRBJ1-3, with TRBD1 matching 10 bases. Losses at the gene ends were 4 bases for V and 0 bases for J; bases not matched to a gene: 6. Germline V gene data show CDR1 as MGHRA and CDR2 as YSYEKL. CDR3 length: 17 residues. For the CDR3, the DNA is TGCGCCAGCAGCCCGAGGGGACAGGGGCTCTCTGGAAACACCATATATTTT. Amino acids: CASSPRGQGLSGNTIYF.

The genes are TRBV12-3 or TRBV12-4 and TRBJ2-2; a possible D gene is TRBD1 (5 bases). V lost 11 bases and J 1 base, leaving 11 bases between the germline ends. The CDR3 loop spans 13 amino acids. The CDR3 nucleotides are TGTGCCGGGTGTAGGGGGAACACCGGGGAGCTGTTTTTT. Translated, it gives CAGCRGNTGELFF.

The chain links TRBV3-1 (or the pseudogene TRBV3-2) to TRBJ1-2; 9 bases are shared with TRBD1. The germline V gene encodes CDR1 LGHDT and CDR2 YNNKEL (reference sequence). The CDR3 sequence is 17 residues long. Trimming at V came to 0 bases and at J to 4 bases, leaving 9 bases not matched to a gene. The CDR3 here is CASSQEVFGTGPYGYTF. The CDR3 nucleotides read TGTGCCAGCAGCCAAGAGGTTTTTGGGACAGGGCCCTATGGCTACACCTTC.

The genes are TRBV7-9 and TRBJ1-4; 8 bases fit TRBD1. Per germline, CDR1 SEHNR and CDR2 FQNEAQ (reference sequence). V dropped 3 bases and J dropped 8; count of bases not matched to a gene: 8. There are 15 residues in the CDR3. The CDR3 bases are TGTGCCAGCAGCTTCATACAGGGGGTTGGGGAAAAACTGTTTTTT. Translating it yields CASSFIQGVGEKLFF.

CDR3 protein: CASSPSGSGNTIYF. The CDR3 DNA reads as TGTGCCAGCAGCCCCTCGGGGTCTGGAAACACCATATATTTT. The rearrangement joins TRBV6-5 to TRBJ1-3; D gene ambiguous. The CDR3 is made up of 14 amino acids. V lost 6 bases, J lost 1 base, and 10 bases lay in between. CDR1 and CDR2 (germline): MNHEY, SVGAGI.

The chain couples TRBV2 to TRBJ1-4; D remains unclear. The CDR3 is 14 amino acids. V was trimmed by 6 bases and J by 0 bases, leaving 8 bases between them. Germline-derived CDR1 and CDR2 are SNHLY and FYNNEI. The CDR3, as DNA: TGTGCCAGCAGGGTACGGTCAACTAATGAAAAACTGTTTTTT. Translating it yields CASRVRSTNEKLFF.

The chain employs TRBV21-1 and TRBJ2-2; the DNA was not compared with TRBD2, the D call given in the table. TRBV21-1 is labeled a pseudogene. This CDR3 region has 17 residues. CDR3 protein: CASNLSLAAIATGELFF. The CDR3 nucleotides are TGTGCCAGCAATCTGTCTCTAGCGGCAATCGCCACCGGGGAGCTGTTTTTT.

V usage is TRBV9 and J usage is TRBJ2-5, with D possibly matching TRBD2 (5 bases). The CDR3 covers 15 residues. From germline, CDR1 is SGDLS and CDR2 YYNGEE. With 2 bases removed from V and 4 bases from J, the gap between germline ends came to 15 bases. CDR3 region: CASSVGSVMRETQYF. CDR3 nucleotides: TGTGCCAGCAGCGTGGGTAGCGTCATGCGAGAGACCCAGTACTTC.

The V and J genes are TRBV29-1 and TRBJ1-1, with unresolved D. Germline V gene lookup returns CDR1 SQVTM and CDR2 ANQGSEA. This CDR3 spans 13 amino acids. As DNA, the CDR3 is TGCAGTGTAAGAGATGGGCCGAGTTTTGAAGCTTTCTTT. It codes for CSVRDGPSFEAFF.

A single count supports this clone. The J gene is TRBJ2-5, the V gene TRBV20-1; weak D call: TRBD1 (6 bases). Deletions cut 3 bases from V and 5 bases from J, with 13 bases between. The germline V gene encodes CDR1 DFQATT and CDR2 SNEGSKA (reference sequence). The CDR3 covers 13 residues. CDR3 sequence reads: CSASPQGYETQYF. CDR3 in DNA: TGCAGTGCTAGTCCACAGGGATACGAGACCCAGTACTTC.

The V call is TRBV5-8, the J call TRBJ1-5; 9 positions match TRBD1. This CDR3 contains 18 residues. Germline loops: CDR1 SGHTS, CDR2 YDEGEE. Unmatched junction bases numbered 14, after V lost 4 bases and J lost 3 bases. CDR3 amino acids: CASSPFHGQGLTNQPQHF. The CDR3 DNA reads as TGTGCCAGCAGCCCTTTTCACGGACAGGGGCTTACCAATCAGCCCCAGCATTTT.

This chain connects TRBV7-2 to TRBJ2-7; 9 nucleotides align to TRBD1. CDR3 size: 14 residues. Trimming cost V 4 bases and J 7 bases; bases outside gene matches: 8. The germline V gene encodes CDR1 SGHTA and CDR2 FQGNSA. The CDR3 DNA follows: TGTGCCAGCAGCTGGGGACAGGGCGGCGAGGAGCAGTACTTC. This translates into CASSWGQGGEEQYF.

In this sample, this clone turned up once. This rearrangement joins TRBV7-9 to TRBJ1-3; D gene ambiguous. V was pared by 6 bases and J by 0 bases, with 12 bases between. CDR3 length equals 15 residues. The germline gives CDR1 SEHNR, CDR2 FQNEAQ (reference sequence). The DNA of the CDR3 is TGTGCCAGCAGACCCACAGACACCTCTGGAAACACCATATATTTT. It specifies CASRPTDTSGNTIYF.

The chain links TRBV5-1 to TRBJ1-2; 9 bases fit TRBD1. With V trimmed by 4 bases and J by 5 bases, 6 bases remained unmatched. Germline V gene sequence: CDR1 SGHRS, CDR2 YFSETQ. The CDR3 loop spans 14 amino acids. CDR3 loop: CASSPGQGLYGYTF. The CDR3 DNA is TGCGCCAGCAGCCCGGGACAGGGACTATATGGCTACACCTTC.

V and J are TRBV5-1 and TRBJ2-3; 7 positions match TRBD1. J lost 4 bases, V lost 4 bases, and 6 bases had no gene match. This CDR3 comprises 14 residues. CDR1 is SGHRS and CDR2 is YFSETQ in the germline V gene. The chain's CDR3 is CASSQATGADTQYF. CDR3 DNA: TGCGCCAGCAGCCAAGCAACAGGGGCAGATACGCAGTATTTT.